Below are 8 T cell receptor beta chains sequenced from a single sample in a study of technical replicates of blood from several donors. Sequenced by immunoSEQ multiplex PCR; TCRdb stores in-frame clones only, minus some. This table holds 55,000 to 70,000 clones, 75% to 90% found once. Sequencing input: PBMCs. These receptors were taken from a human donor in good health. Some clones in this sample may be carry-over from other donors' samples.

The V and J genes are TRBV7-9 and TRBJ1-2; 11 nucleotides match TRBD1. The CDR3 has 15 residues. With V trimmed by 5 bases and J by 7 bases, 9 bases remained unmatched. From germline, CDR1 is SEHNR and CDR2 FQNEAQ (reference sequence). The CDR3 sequence: CASSTPTGQGVGYTF. The CDR3, as DNA: TGTGCCAGCAGCACGCCGACGGGACAGGGGGTTGGCTACACCTTC.

The chain uses TRBV4-1 and TRBJ2-1; 8 nucleotides line up with TRBD1. After removal of 4 bases from V and 2 bases from J, the junction contained 10 bases not matched to a gene. Germline-derived CDR1 and CDR2 are MGHRA and YSYEKL. The CDR3 has 17 amino acids. CDR3 sequence reads: CASSLSGGRVTYNEQFF. The CDR3 DNA is TGCGCCAGCAGCCTGTCAGGGGGCAGGGTTACCTACAATGAGCAGTTCTTC.

In DNA, the CDR3 is TGTGCCACCAGCAGAGGAGGTTCTAGCGGGGGCACAGATACGCAGTATTTT. Protein: CATSRGGSSGGTDTQYF. V and J are TRBV15 and TRBJ2-3; TRBD2 agrees at 9 bases. Germline V CDR1 and CDR2: LNHNV, YYDKDF (reference sequence). The CDR3 is 17 residues long. V was pared by 1 base and J by 1 base, with 6 bases of the junction left unmatched.

This clone turned up a few times. The chain joins TRBV7-9 to TRBJ1-2, with D unclear. Trimming left V 4 bases short and J 4 bases short, with 13 bases between. CDR3 size: 14 residues. The germline V gene has CDR1 SEHNR and CDR2 FQNEAQ (reference sequence). The CDR3 region is CASSSEVGIYGYTF. The CDR3 DNA is TGTGCCAGCAGCTCGGAGGTTGGGATCTATGGCTACACCTTC.

This sequence joins TRBV5-5 and TRBJ2-3; 9 bases match TRBD2. The CDR3 extends over 18 amino acids. V lost 4 bases and J lost 3; bases outside the gene matches: 15. Looked up from germline, CDR1 is SGHKS and CDR2 is YYEKEE (reference sequence). CDR3 nucleotides: TGTGCCAGCAGCCGTTCAAGAGGGCGGGGGGGCCCGACAGATACGCAGTATTTT. This encodes CASSRSRGRGGPTDTQYF.

In its sample, this clone was seen once. V usage is TRBV27 and J usage is TRBJ1-1; tentative D call: TRBD1 (5 bases). The V end was cut by 5 bases, the J end by 4 bases, with 20 bases between. The CDR3 contains 16 residues. Germline CDR1 is MNHEY and CDR2 is SMNVEV (reference sequence). The CDR3 nucleotides read TGTGCCAGCAGTCACCCCGCCCGGGGGGGAAGCACTGAAGCTTTCTTT. It yields the protein CASSHPARGGSTEAFF.

V is TRBV29-1 and J is TRBJ1-1, with 9 bases fitting TRBD1. V lost 5 bases and J lost 1; bases outside the gene matches: 2. CDR1 and CDR2 from the germline V gene are SQVTM and ANQGSEA. CDR3 length equals 13 residues. The CDR3 region has the DNA TGCAGCGTTTACAGGGGGCGGAACACTGAAGCTTTCTTT. Its protein is CSVYRGRNTEAFF.

V is TRBV9 and J is TRBJ1-1; D unresolved. Germline lookup yields CDR1 SGDLS and CDR2 YYNGEE. V lost 4 bases, J lost 1 base, and 11 bases lay in between. The CDR3 extends over 14 amino acids. The CDR3 DNA follows: TGTGCCAGCAGCATCGGACGGGAGAACACTGAAGCTTTCTTT. Protein: CASSIGRENTEAFF.